This entry lists 28 T cell receptor beta chains sequenced from one sample in a study of T-cell reconstitution after alpha-beta-depleted transplantation in children. The TCRbeta library was prepared with unique molecular identifiers. TCRdb re-derived calls from the PCR reads in MiXCR, one entry per CDR3 protein. The top ten hold just under 5% of the sample, which has approximately 800,000 distinct CDR3 sequences, roughly 16% seen once. The material was PBMCs, mostly from graft donor cells, obtained 360 days after TCRalphabeta/CD19-depleted stem cell transplant. All receptors come from a male patient aged 10 to 17 who had a stem cell transplant for acute lymphoblastic leukemia, so the T cells may come from the graft donor.

This clonotype came up a few times. The CDR3 loop is CASRTTANTEAFF. CDR3 in DNA: TGTGCCAGCAGAACGACAGCGAACACTGAAGCTTTCTTT. The V call is TRBV11-2, the J call TRBJ1-1, with a possible D match to TRBD1 (5 bases). Trimming removed 6 bases at V and 1 base at J, with 9 bases between. The germline V gene has CDR1 SGHAT and CDR2 FQNNGV. This CDR3 is 13 amino acids long.

Points on this clonotype: One end of the junction fails to match germline, which may point to a read error. V and J are TRBV27 and TRBJ2-7; 13 nucleotides line up with TRBD2. The CDR3 is made up of 13 amino acids. Germline V gene lookup returns CDR1 MNHEY and CDR2 SMNVEV (reference sequence). In nucleotides, the CDR3 is TGTGCCAGCAGTTTAATACCGGGACTAGCGGGATATTTC. Its translation: CASSLIPGLAGYF.

This clonotype was seen a few times. The chain has TRBV25-1 and TRBJ2-1; TRBD2 aligns across 11 bases. CDR1 is MGHDK and CDR2 is SYGVNS in the germline V gene. This CDR3 comprises 15 residues. V shed 3 bases and J 10 bases; nucleotides not matched to a gene: 8. CDR3 amino acids: CASSDPGRTSGEQFF. CDR3 nucleotide sequence: TGTGCCAGCAGTGACCCCGGACGGACTAGCGGGGAGCAGTTCTTC.

This clonotype was recorded many times. The chain combines TRBV10-3 with TRBJ2-7; the D is unclear. The CDR3 is 13 residues long. V was cut by 6 bases and J by 0 bases, with 9 bases left in between. The germline gives CDR1 ENHRY, CDR2 SYGVKD. This CDR3 reads CAIRAFDSYEQYF. In DNA form, the CDR3 reads TGTGCCATCAGAGCTTTCGACTCCTACGAGCAGTACTTC.

This clonotype showed up many times. As DNA, the CDR3 is TGCAGCGTTGAGTGGGACACACGCACAGATACGCAGTATTTT. Translated: CSVEWDTRTDTQYF. The chain joins TRBV29-1 to TRBJ2-3, with D maybe TRBD1 (6 bases). The CDR3 covers 14 residues. Germline CDR1 is SQVTM and CDR2 is ANQGSEA. With 3 bases removed from V and 1 base from J, the gap between germline ends came to 11 bases.

The rearrangement joins TRBV5-1 to TRBJ2-3; 10 positions agree with TRBD1. CDR1 SGHRS and CDR2 YFSETQ come from the germline V gene. V trimming: 3 bases; J trimming: 4 bases; junction bases outside the gene matches: 5. The CDR3 is 15 amino acids. The DNA for the CDR3 is TGCGCCAGCAGCTCCCGACAGGGGGCCGCAGATACGCAGTATTTT. It codes for CASSSRQGAADTQYF.

The sample holds many counts of this clonotype. The chain links TRBV5-1 to TRBJ2-1; D is uncertain. Trimming shortened V by 1 base and J by 8 bases, and 7 bases separated the two germline ends. CDR1 and CDR2 from the germline V gene are SGHRS and YFSETQ. The CDR3 is 12 amino acids. The CDR3 DNA sequence: TGCGCCAGCAGCTTGAGTAATTATGAGCAGTTCTTC. Its translation is CASSLSNYEQFF.

The chain carries TRBV27 and TRBJ2-7; no firm D call. The CDR3 sequence is 13 residues long. The ends were cut back, 3 bases at V and 1 base at J, with 7 bases in the middle. CDR1 is MNHEY, CDR2 SMNVEV, per germline (reference sequence). The DNA of the CDR3 is TGTGCCAGCAGTTTTCAGATTTCCTACGAGCAGTACTTC. Protein product: CASSFQISYEQYF.

This clonotype was counted between two and nine times. V is TRBV5-1 and J is TRBJ2-7, with a tentative D call TRBD2 (5 bases). Trimming took 7 bases from V and 1 from J, leaving 27 bases between them. Germline CDR1 SGHRS, CDR2 YFSETQ. CDR3 length equals 18 residues. CDR3 DNA: TGCGCCAGCCGTGTAAGCCAGCAGCTTGGTAGCGCGTCCTACGAGCAGTACTTC. This translates into CASRVSQQLGSASYEQYF.

This sequence joins TRBV28 and TRBJ2-7; D not certain. The CDR3 extends over 11 amino acids. Between the trimmed V and J ends, which lost 7 bases and 4 bases, there was a span of 8 bases. The germline V gene has CDR1 MDHEN and CDR2 SYDVKM. CDR3 region: CASNDRYEQYF. The CDR3 bases are TGTGCCAGCAATGATAGATACGAGCAGTACTTC. The whole variable domain, filled in from reference TRBV28 and TRBJ2-7, reads DVKVTQSSRYLVKRTGEKVFLECVQDMDHENMFWYRQDPGLGLRLIYFSYDVKMKEKGDIPEGYSVSREKKERFSLILESASTNQTSMYLCASNDRYEQYFGPGTRLTVT.

This chain uses TRBV19 with TRBJ1-1; 9 positions match TRBD1. Germline CDR1 reads LNHDA; CDR2 reads SQIVND (reference sequence). The CDR3 has 16 residues. V shed 8 bases, J shed 1 base, and the junction held 11 bases outside the gene matches. CDR3 DNA: TGTGCCAGTGCGTCCGCGACAGGGGGACCGAACACTGAAGCTTTCTTT. It specifies CASASATGGPNTEAFF.

This clonotype appeared a few times. The V gene is TRBV29-1, the J gene TRBJ1-2, with TRBD1 matching over 7 bases. The CDR3 length is 14 residues. The J segment lost 5 bases and the V segment lost 4 bases, leaving 10 bases of the junction unmatched. Germline lookup yields CDR1 SQVTM and CDR2 ANQGSEA. The CDR3 region is CSVGGQGEWYGYTF. The CDR3 nucleotides read TGCAGCGTTGGAGGGCAGGGGGAATGGTATGGCTACACCTTC.

This clonotype has more than one count but fewer than ten. The chain joins TRBV14 to TRBJ2-7; D may match TRBD1 or TRBD2 (5 bases each). V was clipped by 6 bases and J by 2 bases, with 20 bases between them. The germline V gene has CDR1 SGHDN and CDR2 FVKESK. The CDR3 is 16 residues long. The CDR3 spells CASRQTGASRPYEQYF. CDR3 DNA sequence: TGTGCCAGCAGACAAACCGGGGCCAGCCGCCCCTACGAGCAGTACTTC. The full variable domain, with the rest looked up from reference TRBV14 and TRBJ2-7, is EAGVTQFPSHSVIEKGQTVTLRCDPISGHDNLYWYRRVMGKEIKFLLHFVKESKQDESGMPNNRFLAERTGGTYSTLKVQPAELEDSGVYFCASRQTGASRPYEQYFGPGTRLTVT.

The chain has TRBV5-1 and TRBJ2-7, with D tentatively TRBD1 (6 bases). CDR3 length: 15 residues. V lost 0 bases and J 5 bases, leaving 15 bases between the germline ends. Per germline, CDR1 SGHRS and CDR2 YFSETQ. CDR3 region: CASSLDPTTGNEQYF. The CDR3 DNA follows: TGCGCCAGCAGCTTGGATCCGACCACAGGGAACGAGCAGTACTTC. Drawing the rest from reference TRBV5-1 and TRBJ2-7, the complete variable domain is KAGVTQTPRYLIKTRGQQVTLSCSPISGHRSVSWYQQTPGQGLQFLFEYFSETQRNKGNFPGRFSGRQFSNSRSEMNVSTLELGDSALYLCASSLDPTTGNEQYFGPGTRLTVT.

Only a few counts were recorded for this clonotype. The CDR3 is CASSYGGTSGLRPYNEQFF. As DNA, the CDR3 is TGTGCCAGCAGTTACGGTGGGACTAGCGGATTAAGGCCGTACAATGAGCAGTTCTTC. The chain joins TRBV6-2 or TRBV6-3 to TRBJ2-1, with TRBD2 matching over 11 bases. Germline V gives CDR1 MNHEY, CDR2 SVGEGT. This CDR3 has 19 amino acids. The trim removed 2 bases at V and 4 bases at J, leaving 13 bases unmatched.

J is TRBJ2-1 and V is TRBV5-1; 9 bases agree with TRBD2. V trimming: 4 bases; J trimming: 3 bases; junction bases outside the gene matches: 11. Looked up from germline, CDR1 is SGHRS and CDR2 is YFSETQ. CDR3 length: 17 amino acids. The CDR3 reads CASSPARASGVYNEQFF. The DNA for the CDR3 is TGCGCCAGCAGCCCCGCCCGGGCTAGCGGGGTCTACAATGAGCAGTTCTTC.

This clonotype was seen many times. The chain joins TRBV6-1 to TRBJ2-7; TRBD1 matches at 7 bases. Germline V gene sequence: CDR1 MNHNS, CDR2 SASEGT. Trimming cost V 5 bases and J 2 bases; bases outside gene matches: 6. CDR3 size: 14 residues. The CDR3 loop reads CASSPRQGPYEQYF. The CDR3 DNA reads as TGTGCCAGCAGTCCGCGACAGGGTCCCTACGAGCAGTACTTC.

The chain has TRBV10-3 and TRBJ2-7, with TRBD1 matching 7 bases. Looked up from germline, CDR1 is ENHRY and CDR2 is SYGVKD. Germline trimming cut 5 bases from V and 0 bases from J; bases unmatched to any gene: 7. The CDR3 covers 15 residues. The CDR3, as DNA: TGTGCCATCAGTCAAGGGGGCTCAAGCTCCTACGAGCAGTACTTC. Translation: CAISQGGSSSYEQYF.

The chain has TRBV7-3 and TRBJ2-1, with 14 bases aligning to TRBD2. Trimming cost V 5 bases and J 7 bases; bases outside gene matches: 10. Germline lookup yields CDR1 SGHTA and CDR2 FQGTGA. The CDR3 is 17 residues long. The DNA of the CDR3 is TGTGCCAGCAGCCAAACGGGACTAGCGGGAGCATTTAATGAGCAGTTCTTC. It translates to CASSQTGLAGAFNEQFF.

In this sample, this clonotype turned up a few times. The rearrangement uses TRBV20-1 and TRBJ2-6; D gene unclear. In germline, CDR1 is DFQATT, CDR2 SNEGSKA (reference sequence). The CDR3 is 14 residues long. V lost 3 bases and J 4 bases, leaving 10 bases between the germline ends. The CDR3 DNA reads TGCAGTGCTAGGGAAGGTAACGGGGCCAACGTCCTGACTTTC. This gives the protein CSAREGNGANVLTF.

Ten or more counts support this clonotype. The chain joins TRBV27 to TRBJ2-3; the D gene could be TRBD1 or TRBD2 (5 bases each). V was shortened by 3 bases and J by 4 bases, with 8 bases between the two germline ends. The CDR3 has 13 amino acids. The germline V gene has CDR1 MNHEY and CDR2 SMNVEV (reference sequence). The CDR3 DNA is TGTGCCAGCAGTTTCCAGGGAGCAGATACGCAGTATTTT. This codes for CASSFQGADTQYF.

The CDR3 reads CASSLTGSERGYSSYNEQFF. The DNA of the CDR3 is TGCGCCAGCAGCTTAACCGGGTCGGAGAGGGGTTACAGCTCCTACAATGAGCAGTTCTTC. This chain connects TRBV5-1 to TRBJ2-1; D is perhaps TRBD1 or TRBD2 (5 bases each). This CDR3 comprises 20 residues. Germline V gene sequence: CDR1 SGHRS, CDR2 YFSETQ. The V gene lost 2 bases and the J gene lost 0 bases, with 24 bases spanning the gap. The whole variable domain, filled in from reference TRBV5-1 and TRBJ2-1, reads KAGVTQTPRYLIKTRGQQVTLSCSPISGHRSVSWYQQTPGQGLQFLFEYFSETQRNKGNFPGRFSGRQFSNSRSEMNVSTLELGDSALYLCASSLTGSERGYSSYNEQFFGPGTRLTVL.

The gene calls are TRBV20-1 and TRBJ1-5; possibly TRBD1 for D (5 bases). This CDR3 has 15 amino acids. CDR1 is DFQATT, CDR2 SNEGSKA, per germline (reference sequence). V was pared by 0 bases and J by 9 bases, with 18 bases between. CDR3 in amino acids: CSARDWGSALGPQHF. DNA of the CDR3: TGCAGTGCTAGAGATTGGGGCAGTGCCCTTGGGCCCCAGCATTTT.

V usage is TRBV24-1 and J usage is TRBJ1-2, with unresolved D. Looked up from germline, CDR1 is KGHDR and CDR2 is SFDVKD. Trimming removed 0 bases at V and 4 bases at J, with 8 bases between. This CDR3 has 14 residues. This CDR3 reads CATSDLEETYGYTF. The CDR3, as DNA: TGTGCCACCAGTGATTTGGAGGAAACCTATGGCTACACCTTC.

The table lists this clonotype with many counts. V and J are TRBV25-1 and TRBJ2-2; D gene uncertain. Between the trimmed V and J ends, which lost 7 bases and 6 bases, there was a span of 6 bases. CDR3 length: 11 residues. Germline V gives CDR1 MGHDK, CDR2 SYGVNS. The DNA of the CDR3 is TGTGCCAGCACCCTCTCCGGGGAGCTGTTTTTT. Its translation: CASTLSGELFF.

V usage is TRBV29-1 and J usage is TRBJ2-7; TRBD2 agrees at 7 bases. Trimming at V came to 1 base and at J to 2 bases, leaving 8 bases not matched to a gene. Germline assignment: CDR1 SQVTM and CDR2 ANQGSEA. The length of the CDR3 is 15 residues. The DNA of the CDR3 is TGCAGCGTTGAAGTAACGGGGGGTTGGCCCTACGAGCAGTACTTC. This gives the protein CSVEVTGGWPYEQYF.

This clonotype was recorded a few times. The chain combines TRBV12-3 or TRBV12-4 with TRBJ2-3; 7 nucleotides match TRBD2. Trimming cost V 7 bases and J 2 bases; bases outside gene matches: 12. The CDR3 has 16 amino acids. The CDR3 sequence is CASTLSLAAFTDTQYF. CDR3 nucleotide sequence: TGTGCCAGCACCTTGAGTCTAGCGGCTTTCACAGATACGCAGTATTTT.

This clonotype was counted only a few times. The chain couples TRBV10-3 to TRBJ2-3; D ambiguous. Per the germline V gene, CDR1 is ENHRY and CDR2 is SYGVKD. The V and J ends lost 7 bases and 0 bases respectively, with 11 bases between them. The CDR3 extends over 14 amino acids. The CDR3 loop reads CAINGPTSTDTQYF. The CDR3 region has the DNA TGTGCCATCAACGGCCCGACTAGCACAGATACGCAGTATTTT.